Listed below are T cell receptor beta chains from one sample, sequenced in a study of control samples from healthy donors and cancer patients. TCRdb's table, derived via immunoSEQ multiplex PCR, lists solely in-frame clones and lacks some. The sample consists of more than 100,000 clones, 91% of them appearing once. Sequencing input: blood. The source is a man aged 18 to 35 in good health. CDR3s include the opening cysteine and the closing phenylalanine or tryptophan. The D gene is left open where the match is weak. Only part of the rows carry a size: once, few, many, or a class if the clone is expanded.

cdr3_length | j_call | d_call | clone_size | v_call | cdr3_nt | cdr3_aa
13 | TRBJ1-1 | NA | NA | TRBV6-1 | TGTGCCAGCAGTGAGGGACGGGACACTGAAGCTTTCTTT | CASSEGRDTEAFF
11 | TRBJ2-5 | NA | once | TRBV20-1 | TGCAGTGCTCTCGGGGTGGAGACCCAGTACTTC | CSALGVETQYF
15 | TRBJ2-7 | NA | NA | TRBV5-6 | TGTGCCAGCAGCTTGGTTAGGGACTCCGGTCACGAGCAGTACTTC | CASSLVRDSGHEQYF
16 | TRBJ1-5 | TRBD1 | once | TRBV18 | TGTGCCAGCTCAACGCCTGCGACAGGGCCTGCGGGGGCCCAGCATTTT | CASSTPATGPAGAQHF
15 | TRBJ1-5 | NA | NA | TRBV16 | TGTGCCAGCAGCCAATCGGTCATGAGCAATCAGCCCCAGCATTTT | CASSQSVMSNQPQHF
15 | TRBJ2-5 | NA | NA | TRBV7-9 | TGTGCCAGCAGCCCCGCTAGCGCCGTCGGAGAGACCCAGTACTTC | CASSPASAVGETQYF
15 | TRBJ1-1 | NA | NA | TRBV7-6 | TGTGCCAGCAGCTTATCTTACAGCGGGAACACTGAAGCTTTCTTT | CASSLSYSGNTEAFF
11 | TRBJ1-3 | NA | NA | TRBV6-5 | TGTGCCAGCAGGACTGGAAACACCATATATTTT | CASRTGNTIYF
13 | TRBJ2-7 | TRBD2 | NA | TRBV19 | TGTGCCAGTCAAGTGGCGGGGGGCCGCGAGCAGTACTTC | CASQVAGGREQYF
15 | TRBJ1-1 | NA | once | TRBV11-2 | TGTGCCAGCAGCTTAGATGGGCAGGGGAACACTGAAGCTTTCTTT | CASSLDGQGNTEAFF
16 | TRBJ2-1 | TRBD1 | NA | TRBV7-3 | TGTGCCAGCAGCTCTCGACAGGGCCTACCGTACAATGAGCAGTTCTTC | CASSSRQGLPYNEQFF
14 | TRBJ1-1 | NA | NA | TRBV2 | TGTGCCAGCACCATCTCCGAGGACAGCACTGAAGCTTTCTTT | CASTISEDSTEAFF
14 | TRBJ1-1 | NA | NA | TRBV30 | TGTGCCTGGAGGGACCGGACATCCTACACTGAAGCTTTCTTT | CAWRDRTSYTEAFF
16 | TRBJ2-7 | NA | NA | TRBV2 | TGTGCCAGCAGTGGCTGGGACCAACCCCTACGGGAAGAGCAGTACTTC | CASSGWDQPLREEQYF
15 | TRBJ1-2 | NA | NA | TRBV5-6 | TGTGCCAGCAGCTTGGGGTTTATGTCGGCCTATGGCTACACCTTC | CASSLGFMSAYGYTF
16 | TRBJ1-4 | NA | NA | TRBV6-5 | TGTGCCAGCAGTTACTCAAGCGGACAGTCCAATGAAAAACTGTTTTTT | CASSYSSGQSNEKLFF
17 | TRBJ2-7 | NA | NA | TRBV2 | TGTGCCAGCAATAACAGAGCAGGACTGGGCCCTCCGCACGAGCAGTACTTC | CASNNRAGLGPPHEQYF
16 | TRBJ2-4 | NA | NA | TRBV21-1 | TGTGCCAGCAGCAACCTCCGGGGATTGACCAAAAACATTCAGTACTTC | CASSNLRGLTKNIQYF
19 | TRBJ2-6 | NA | NA | TRBV19 | TGTGCCAGTAGTATCAGGAGGTACAGTTTCAAGGCTGGGGCCAACGTCCTGACTTTC | CASSIRRYSFKAGANVLTF
13 | TRBJ1-6 | NA | NA | TRBV5-1 | TGCGCCAGCAGCCTCTACAAGGGGGCACCCCTCCACTTT | CASSLYKGAPLHF
12 | TRBJ1-1 | TRBD1 | NA | TRBV12-3/TRBV12-4 | TGTGCCAGCAGTGCAGGGGGGACTGAAGCTTTCTTT | CASSAGGTEAFF
15 | TRBJ2-3 | NA | NA | TRBV7-3 | TGTGCCAGCAGCTTTTTAGCAAAAGCCACAGATACGCAGTATTTT | CASSFLAKATDTQYF
20 | TRBJ2-2 | TRBD2 | NA | TRBV9 | TGTGCCAGCAGCCACCCCGATGCCCACGGGACTAGCGGGGTTGGCGGGGAGCTGTTTTTT | CASSHPDAHGTSGVGGELFF
12 | TRBJ1-6 | NA | NA | TRBV6-5 | TGTGCCAGCAGTTCCCTCAATTCACCCCTCCACTTT | CASSSLNSPLHF
14 | TRBJ1-4 | TRBD1 | few | TRBV5-1 | TGCGCCAGCCAGGGGACAGGGACTAATGAAAAACTGTTTTTT | CASQGTGTNEKLFF
15 | TRBJ1-1 | NA | NA | TRBV18 | TGTGCCAGCTCACCACCATCCAGGGGGAACACTGAAGCTTTCTTT | CASSPPSRGNTEAFF
12 | TRBJ2-7 | NA | once | TRBV29-1 | TGCAGCGTTGAAGGGGCTGCTGGCGAGCAGTACTTC | CSVEGAAGEQYF
15 | TRBJ1-2 | TRBD1 | NA | TRBV6-5 | TGTGCCAGCAGTCCTGGAGAGGGGGCCGGCTATGGCTACACCTTC | CASSPGEGAGYGYTF
16 | TRBJ1-3 | NA | NA | TRBV5-1 | TGCGCCAGCAGCTTTGGGGGGACTAGCTCTGGAAACACCATATATTTT | CASSFGGTSSGNTIYF
16 | TRBJ1-2 | TRBD1 | once | TRBV7-6 | TGTGCCAGCAGCTTAGAATCAGGACAGGGGGACTATGGCTACACCTTC | CASSLESGQGDYGYTF
15 | TRBJ1-3 | TRBD1 | NA | TRBV2 | TGTGCCAGTTTGTTCGACAGGGGAGAAGGAAACACCATATATTTT | CASLFDRGEGNTIYF
15 | TRBJ2-7 | TRBD1 | NA | TRBV27 | TGTGCCAGCAGTTTGGAGACAGGGCTCGCCTACGAGCAGTACTTC | CASSLETGLAYEQYF
16 | TRBJ2-2 | TRBD1 | once | TRBV10-3 | TGTGCCATCAGTAGACTGAGGACAGGGGACACCGGGGAGCTGTTTTTT | CAISRLRTGDTGELFF
16 | TRBJ1-3 | NA | once | TRBV9 | TGTGCCAGCAGCGCCCGTGGTCCCGAGGGGGAAACGGTCATATATTTT | CASSARGPEGETVIYF
14 | TRBJ2-2 | NA | once | TRBV15 | TGTGCCACCAGCCTAACGGCAGGCGGCGGGGAGCTGTTTTTT | CATSLTAGGGELFF
18 | TRBJ1-2 | TRBD1 | NA | TRBV19 | TGTGCCAGTAGTATATTCCGGGACAGGGCTCGGACCAACTATGGCTACACCTTC | CASSIFRDRARTNYGYTF
13 | TRBJ1-1 | NA | once | TRBV5-1 | TGCGCCAGCAGCTCGCTCATGAAGGCTGAAGCTTTCTTT | CASSSLMKAEAFF
12 | TRBJ1-6 | NA | NA | TRBV12-3/TRBV12-4 | TGTGCCAGCAGTGAGAACTGGGACTACCCCCACTTT | CASSENWDYPHF
13 | TRBJ1-6 | NA | NA | TRBV6-1 | TGTGCCAGCAGTGAAAGGTTTAATTCACCCCTCCACTTT | CASSERFNSPLHF
17 | TRBJ1-1 | NA | NA | TRBV4-1 | TGCGCCAGCAGCCAAGATGACGGGAGGGGATCGGGCACTGAAGCTTTCTTT | CASSQDDGRGSGTEAFF
14 | TRBJ1-6 | NA | NA | TRBV30 | TGTGCCTGGAGTGTACCCGGGGCGAGCTCACCCCTCCACTTT | CAWSVPGASSPLHF
15 | TRBJ1-2 | NA | NA | TRBV4-1 | TGCGCCAGCAGCCAGGGGGCAGGGCCTAACTATGGCTACACCTTC | CASSQGAGPNYGYTF
10 | TRBJ1-2 | NA | once | TRBV29-1 | TGCAGCGTTGAGAGCTATGGCTACACCTTC | CSVESYGYTF
16 | TRBJ2-2 | NA | NA | TRBV19 | TGTGCCAGTAGTATAGCGGGGGGCACGGACGCCGGGGAGCTGTTTTTT | CASSIAGGTDAGELFF
14 | TRBJ1-4 | TRBD1 | NA | TRBV6-4 | TGTGCCAGCAGCCCGGGACAGGGCAATGAAAAACTGTTTTTT | CASSPGQGNEKLFF
16 | TRBJ1-3 | TRBD1 | NA | TRBV3-1/TRBV3-2 | TGTGCCAGCAGCCAACGGAGGGGGACAGGTTCAAACACCATATATTTT | CASSQRRGTGSNTIYF
15 | TRBJ2-5 | NA | NA | TRBV2 | TGTGCCAGCAGTGAAGGAGGGTCGCTACAAGAGACCCAGTACTTC | CASSEGGSLQETQYF
14 | TRBJ1-5 | NA | NA | TRBV18 | TGTGCCAGCTCACCACCGTACACCAATCAGCCCCAGCATTTT | CASSPPYTNQPQHF
15 | TRBJ2-7 | TRBD2 | once | TRBV27 | TGTGCCAGCAGTCTAGCCCGACTAGCCGGCTACGAGCAGTACTTC | CASSLARLAGYEQYF
15 | TRBJ2-7 | NA | NA | TRBV9 | TGTGCCAGCAGCGTAGCTGAGGCAGGTAACTACGAGCAGTACTTC | CASSVAEAGNYEQYF
19 | TRBJ2-1 | TRBD2 | NA | TRBV5-6 | TGTGCCAGCAGCTCCGGACTCCGACTAGCGGGGGAGTCCTACAATGAGCAGTTCTTC | CASSSGLRLAGESYNEQFF
17 | TRBJ1-5 | TRBD1 | NA | TRBV4-2 | TGTGCCAGCAGCCACCCTAAGGGGACAGGGCCTAATCAGCCCCAGCATTTT | CASSHPKGTGPNQPQHF
19 | TRBJ1-2 | NA | NA | TRBV3-1/TRBV3-2 | TGTGCCAGCAGCCAAGTAATAATGGCAGGGAATAGGTGGAACTATGGCTACACCTTC | CASSQVIMAGNRWNYGYTF
15 | TRBJ2-7 | TRBD1 | NA | TRBV28 | TGTGCCAGCAGTTTGAGCGGGACAGGGGGCAACGAGCAGTACTTC | CASSLSGTGGNEQYF
15 | TRBJ1-1 | NA | NA | TRBV19 | TGTGCCAGTAGTATAGATTCGACACCGAACACTGAAGCTTTCTTT | CASSIDSTPNTEAFF
14 | TRBJ2-3 | NA | NA | TRBV7-3 | TGTGCCAGCAGCTTATCAGGGGCGGAAGATACGCAGTATTTT | CASSLSGAEDTQYF
15 | TRBJ2-2 | NA | NA | TRBV30 | TGTGCCTGGAGTGTACCGGGACACGCGACCGGGGAGCTGTTTTTT | CAWSVPGHATGELFF
14 | TRBJ1-5 | TRBD1 | NA | TRBV19 | TGTGCCAGTAGTGGGGGACAGAACAATCAGCCCCAGCATTTT | CASSGGQNNQPQHF
12 | TRBJ1-1 | TRBD1 | NA | TRBV10-1 | TGCGCCAGCAGTCGTGGACAGGGTGAAGCTTTCTTT | CASSRGQGEAFF
14 | TRBJ2-1 | NA | NA | TRBV7-2 | TGTGCCAGCAGCTTACGAGCAGGGTCGGATGAGCAGTTCTTC | CASSLRAGSDEQFF